These T cell receptor beta chains were read from a single sample in a study of blood T cell repertoires in COVID-19. Measured with immunoSEQ multiplex PCR; TCRdb has only the in-frame clones, and not every one. The sample has fewer than 250,000 clones; around 81% are singletons. Sample: PBMCs or T cells enriched from blood (not recorded which). The receptors derive from a woman in her forties or fifties with acute COVID-19. Each CDR3 is given with its conserved first and last residue. The order of the fields is clone size, J gene, V gene, D gene, CDR3 protein, CDR3 DNA. A D gene is named only where the DNA matches it firmly. Clone size is stated in some rows and not others, as once, few, many or a class when expanded.

. | TRBJ1-2 | TRBV11-2 | . | CASSFGEALYGYTF | TGTGCCAGCAGCTTTGGAGAAGCACTATATGGCTACACCTTC
. | TRBJ1-2 | TRBV11-2 | TRBD1 | CASSFETGTGGLRMRGYTF | TGTGCCAGCAGCTTCGAAACCGGGACAGGGGGCCTTCGGATGAGAGGCTACACCTTC
. | TRBJ2-3 | TRBV7-7 | . | CASSLPTALGTDTQYF | TGTGCTAGCAGCTTACCGACAGCGTTGGGGACAGATACGCAGTATTTT
. | TRBJ2-7 | TRBV7-2 | . | CASSPSSYEQYF | TGTGCCAGCAGCCCTAGCTCCTACGAGCAGTACTTC
once | TRBJ2-7 | TRBV28 | TRBD2 | CASSLGREGLYEQYF | TGTGCCAGCAGTTTAGGACGGGAGGGCCTCTACGAGCAGTACTTC
. | TRBJ2-6 | TRBV19 | . | CASSTGFSGANVLTF | TGTGCCAGTAGTACAGGGTTCTCTGGGGCCAACGTCCTGACTTTC
. | TRBJ1-5 | TRBV4-2 | . | CASSQGHGQRNQPQHF | TGTGCCAGCAGCCAGGGGCACGGACAGCGCAATCAGCCCCAGCATTTT
. | TRBJ2-7 | TRBV28 | . | CASSALAPYEQYF | TGTGCCAGCAGTGCACTAGCTCCCTACGAGCAGTACTTC
. | TRBJ1-2 | TRBV28 | . | CAVTPRHGGYTF | TGTGCCGTCACCCCAAGACATGGCGGCTACACCTTC
. | TRBJ1-5 | TRBV18 | TRBD1 | CASSPTGEVTQPQHF | TGTGCCAGCTCACCAACAGGGGAGGTTACTCAGCCCCAGCATTTT